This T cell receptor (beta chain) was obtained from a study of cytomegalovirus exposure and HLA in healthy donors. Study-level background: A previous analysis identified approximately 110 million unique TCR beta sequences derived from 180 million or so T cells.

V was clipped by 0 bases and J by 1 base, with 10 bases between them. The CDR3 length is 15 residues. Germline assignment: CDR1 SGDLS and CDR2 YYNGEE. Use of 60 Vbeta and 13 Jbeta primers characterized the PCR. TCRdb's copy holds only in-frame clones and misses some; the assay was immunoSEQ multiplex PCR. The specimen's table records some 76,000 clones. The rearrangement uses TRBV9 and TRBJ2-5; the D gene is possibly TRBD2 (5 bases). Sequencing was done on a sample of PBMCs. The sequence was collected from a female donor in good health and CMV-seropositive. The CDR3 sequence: CASSVAGSPQETQYF. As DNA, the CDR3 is TGTGCCAGCAGCGTAGCGGGGAGCCCCCAAGAGACCCAGTACTTC.